This T cell receptor beta chain was documented in a study of regulatory T cells in long-lasting Graves disease. Arm-PCR of CDR3 regions with iRepertoire HTBI primers generated TCR beta libraries. TCRdb itself ran the multiplex PCR reads through MiXCR, one entry per CDR3 protein. Among roughly 360,000 distinct CDR3 sequences listed, about an eighth were seen once. This clonotype has a count of ten or more. Time point indicated: newly diagnosed GD, antithyroid drugs for less than 3 months. From RNA extracted from PBMCs, the TCR library was made. Germline-derived CDR1 and CDR2 are KGHSH and LQKENI. CDR3 length equals 15 residues. V shed 5 bases and J shed 1 base, with 14 bases lying between them. Another study also made use of these data, one on T cells in Graves' hyperthyroidism and ophthalmopathy.

This sequence originates from a woman younger than 35 with Graves disease. The material was peripheral blood mononuclear cells (PBMCs), obtained at new diagnosis, from a patient treated with antithyroid drugs. V gene TRBV18 combines with J gene TRBJ1-1, with D possibly TRBD1 on 5 matching bases. DNA for the CDR3: TGTGCCAGCTCAGAGAGGGGAGGTTCGAACACTGAAGCTTTCTTT. This sequence encodes CASSERGGSNTEAFF.